These 22 T cell receptor beta chains share one sample of origin, sequenced in a study of T cells expressing NK-cell markers. TCRdb reprocessed the 5' RACE reads and reports one entry per CDR3 protein, with no DNA. Recorded for this sample: 300,000 to 450,000 distinct CDR3 sequences. Material: blood T cells: a sorted CD56 or NKG2C T cell subset, CD4+ or CD8+ T cells, or bulk PBMC T cells (not recorded which). These receptors were taken from a man aged 18-70 years in good health.

The chain combines TRBV12-3 or TRBV12-4 with TRBJ1-2; the TCRdb D gene call, TRBD1, has no DNA to confirm it. The CDR3 runs 12 residues. The CDR3 loop is CASSLQGTGYTF.

This chain links TRBV28 with TRBJ1-1; checking the TCRdb D call of TRBD1 is not possible without DNA. Germline values: CDR1 MDHEN, CDR2 SYDVKM. CDR3 length: 14 amino acids. The CDR3 loop is CAVLRPGVIAEAFF.

V and J are TRBV4-2 and TRBJ2-6; checking the TCRdb D call of TRBD2 is not possible without DNA. The CDR3 contains 18 residues. CDR1 is LGHNA and CDR2 is YNFKEQ in the germline V gene. This chain's CDR3 is CASSQDVAGSSGANVLTF.

V usage is TRBV27 and J usage is TRBJ2-7; there is no DNA to check the TCRdb D call of TRBD2. The CDR3 has 15 amino acids. Germline V lookup: CDR1 MNHEY, CDR2 SMNVEV (reference sequence). The CDR3 here is CASTALAGGRYEQYF.

V and J are TRBV15 and TRBJ2-1; the TCRdb D gene call, TRBD1, has no DNA to confirm it. Germline V gives CDR1 LNHNV, CDR2 YYDKDF (reference sequence). The CDR3 length is 16 residues. This chain's CDR3 is CATSRSTGTGDIQQFF.

The chain uses TRBV7-8 and TRBJ2-4; there is no DNA to check the TCRdb D call of TRBD1. CDR1 is SGHVS and CDR2 is FQNEAQ in the germline V gene. CDR3 length: 16 amino acids. The CDR3 protein is CASSLNQGASKNIQYF.

The V gene is TRBV7-9, the J gene TRBJ2-7; the D call from TCRdb, TRBD1, cannot be confirmed without DNA. There are 15 residues in the CDR3. Germline assignment: CDR1 SEHNR and CDR2 FQNEAQ (reference sequence). CDR3 amino acids: CASRLNQEGGDEQYF.

This rearrangement joins TRBV4-1 to TRBJ2-2; TCRdb's D call of TRBD2 is untestable without DNA. Germline loops: CDR1 MGHRA, CDR2 YSYEKL. The CDR3 totals 16 residues. The CDR3 region is CASSQDIQRGTGELFF.

The chain employs TRBV15 and TRBJ2-1; TCRdb's D call, TRBD1, is unchecked because there is no DNA. The CDR3 runs 16 residues. CDR1 is LNHNV and CDR2 is YYDKDF in the germline V gene (reference sequence). This CDR3 reads CATSREGGGAGNEQFF. The complete variable domain, with remaining parts taken from reference TRBV15 and TRBJ2-1, reads DAMVIQNPRYQVTQFGKPVTLSCSQTLNHNVMYWYQQKSSQAPKLLFHYYDKDFNNEADTPDNFQSRRPNTSFCFLDIRSPGLGDTAMYLCATSREGGGAGNEQFFGPGTRLTVL.

The chain links TRBV7-2 to TRBJ2-3; absent DNA, TCRdb's TRBD2 call cannot be checked. The CDR3 consists of 15 residues. CDR1 SGHTA and CDR2 FQGNSA come from the germline V gene. The chain's CDR3 is CASSLASPRTDTQYF.

This sequence joins TRBV20-1 and TRBJ1-1; no DNA is available, so the TRBD1 call from TCRdb remains unchecked. This CDR3 has 15 amino acids. Germline values: CDR1 DFQATT, CDR2 SNEGSKA (reference sequence). This chain's CDR3 is CSARTGKGPSTEAFF.

The chain couples TRBV4-1 to TRBJ1-6. The CDR3 extends over 16 amino acids. Germline CDR1 reads MGHRA; CDR2 reads YSYEKL. CDR3: CASSQENGVFGSPLHF.

This chain's CDR3 is CATSIEDRVIETQYF. This sequence joins TRBV15 and TRBJ2-5; TCRdb returns TRBD1, unconfirmable since there is no DNA. CDR3 length: 15 amino acids. Germline V gene lookup returns CDR1 LNHNV and CDR2 YYDKDF (reference sequence).

The chain uses TRBV7-2 and TRBJ2-1; with no DNA, the TCRdb D assignment of TRBD2 cannot be verified. This CDR3 region has 17 residues. CDR1 and CDR2 (germline): SGHTA, FQGNSA. CDR3: CASSLYPTSGVYNEQFF.

The chain has TRBV15 and TRBJ2-7; absent DNA, TCRdb's TRBD2 call cannot be checked. This CDR3 region has 15 residues. Germline CDR1 reads LNHNV; CDR2 reads YYDKDF (reference sequence). The CDR3: CATSKRGAPSYEQYF. The whole variable domain, filled in from reference TRBV15 and TRBJ2-7, reads DAMVIQNPRYQVTQFGKPVTLSCSQTLNHNVMYWYQQKSSQAPKLLFHYYDKDFNNEADTPDNFQSRRPNTSFCFLDIRSPGLGDTAMYLCATSKRGAPSYEQYFGPGTRLTVT.

The chain couples TRBV6-1 to TRBJ2-1. The CDR3 has 11 residues. Germline CDR1 MNHNS, CDR2 SASEGT. This CDR3 is CASVDHNEQFF.

The rearrangement uses TRBV7-8 and TRBJ2-1; TCRdb indicates TRBD1, and absent DNA this call remains unverified. The CDR3 is made up of 15 amino acids. Germline CDR1 reads SGHVS; CDR2 reads FQNEAQ. This CDR3 is CASSLAPGQGDEQFF.

V gene TRBV6-2 or TRBV6-3 combines with J gene TRBJ2-6; TCRdb indicates TRBD2, and absent DNA this call remains unverified. Germline CDR1 is MNHEY and CDR2 is SVGEGT. The CDR3 loop spans 19 amino acids. The CDR3: CASSYSGLGLAFGANVLTF.

The chain has TRBV27 and TRBJ2-7; TCRdb outputs TRBD1, but without DNA this stays unchecked. Germline lookup yields CDR1 MNHEY and CDR2 SMNVEV (reference sequence). This CDR3 region has 15 residues. CDR3 amino acids: CASSLSRGETYEQYF.

The chain uses TRBV19 and TRBJ2-6; TCRdb selects TRBD1, and the lack of DNA leaves this call unchecked. This CDR3 is 16 amino acids long. Germline V lookup: CDR1 LNHDA, CDR2 SQIVND (reference sequence). CDR3 sequence reads: CASSRGRDSGANVLTF.

V usage is TRBV20-1 and J usage is TRBJ1-1; TCRdb returns TRBD1, unconfirmable since there is no DNA. CDR3 length: 14 residues. Germline values: CDR1 DFQATT, CDR2 SNEGSKA (reference sequence). CDR3: CSAPRQGTNTEAFF.

CDR3 sequence reads: CASSLLAGGPSSSGANVLTF. V gene TRBV28 combines with J gene TRBJ2-6; TCRdb calls TRBD2, which cannot be checked without DNA. Germline V gene data show CDR1 as MDHEN and CDR2 as SYDVKM. The CDR3 extends over 20 amino acids.